This T cell receptor beta chain was sequenced for a study of T cell responses to AZD1222 COVID-19 vaccine. The ends lost 6 bases at V and 4 bases at J; junction bases unmatched: 10. The CDR3 sequence is 15 residues long. CDR1 and CDR2 (germline): MDHEN, SYDVKM. The method was immunoSEQ multiplex PCR; TCRdb's version includes in-frame clones alone and lacks a portion of them. This sample has about 160,000 clones, with more than 85% found just once. The V gene is TRBV28, the J gene TRBJ2-7, with 9 bases fitting TRBD2. The sample here was peripheral blood, taken on day 0 of AZD1222 vaccination. This receptor was taken from an adult in good health. CDR3 in amino acids: CASSPTGTSPYEQYF. CDR3 DNA sequence: TGTGCCAGCAGCCCGACCGGGACTAGCCCGTACGAGCAGTACTTC.